This T cell receptor beta chain was profiled in a study of vaccination and CD4 T cells after COVID-19. Overall study: Median time from second vaccine dose to sampling was roughly 72 days (14 to 241).

Sequence data for DNA of cultured CD4+ T cells were generated by the Oncomine TCR Beta short-read assay. MiXCR, applied by TCRdb to the PCR reads, yields one record per CDR3 protein. The table records some 7,000 distinct CDR3 sequences, 33% of them present only once. Treatment indicated: roughly 11-day PBMC culture with coronavirus spike peptide pools or control peptides (ViraFEST assay). Pre-COVID-19 pandemic sampling (2011-2018) yielded the unexposed donor's CD4+ T cells. In regard to this clonotype: Its specificity is unknown.

The clonotype was recovered from a human donor in good health. The sequencing input was CD4+ T cells from blood, cultured in vitro.

The CDR3 nucleotides are TGTGCCAGCAGCTTAACCGCCGGGACAGTAAGTGGGCAGTTCTTC. Translating it yields CASSLTAGTVSGQFF. The chain recombines TRBV7-3 with TRBJ2-1; TRBD1 matches at 7 bases. The germline gives CDR1 SGHTA, CDR2 FQGTGA. This CDR3 region has 15 residues. J lost 12 bases, V lost 0 bases, and 11 bases had no gene match.